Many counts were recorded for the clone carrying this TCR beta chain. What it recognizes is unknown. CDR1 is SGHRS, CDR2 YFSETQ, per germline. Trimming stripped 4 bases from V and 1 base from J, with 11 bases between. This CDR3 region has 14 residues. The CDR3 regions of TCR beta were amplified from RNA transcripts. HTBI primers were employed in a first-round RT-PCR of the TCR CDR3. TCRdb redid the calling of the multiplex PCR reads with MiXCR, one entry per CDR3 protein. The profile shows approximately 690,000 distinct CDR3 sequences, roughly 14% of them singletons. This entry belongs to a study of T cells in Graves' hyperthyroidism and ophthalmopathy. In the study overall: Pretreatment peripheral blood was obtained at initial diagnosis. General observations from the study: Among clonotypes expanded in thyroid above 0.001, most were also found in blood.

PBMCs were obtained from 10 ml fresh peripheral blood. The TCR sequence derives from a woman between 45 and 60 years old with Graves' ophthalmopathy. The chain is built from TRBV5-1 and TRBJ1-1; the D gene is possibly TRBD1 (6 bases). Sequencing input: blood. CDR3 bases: TGCGCCAGCAGCGAACAGGGTTCGAACACTGAAGCTTTCTTT. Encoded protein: CASSEQGSNTEAFF.